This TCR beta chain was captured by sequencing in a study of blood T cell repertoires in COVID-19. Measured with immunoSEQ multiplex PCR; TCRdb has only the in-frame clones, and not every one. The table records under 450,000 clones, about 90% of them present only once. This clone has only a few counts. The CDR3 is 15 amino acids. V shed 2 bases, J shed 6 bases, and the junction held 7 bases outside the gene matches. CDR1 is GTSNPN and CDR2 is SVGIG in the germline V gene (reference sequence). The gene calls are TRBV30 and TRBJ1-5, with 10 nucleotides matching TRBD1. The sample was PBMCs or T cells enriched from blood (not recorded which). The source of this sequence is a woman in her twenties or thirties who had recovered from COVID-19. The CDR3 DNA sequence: TGTGCCTGGAGTCCCGGGACAGGGGTTGCTCAGCCCCAGCATTTT. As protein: CAWSPGTGVAQPQHF.